This T cell receptor beta chain appears in the sequencing data of a study of blood T cell repertoires in COVID-19. Study in general: Collection of acute and convalescent COVID-19 samples took place in the United States, Italy and Spain. Sources were T cells, B-cell-depleted T cells, or PBMCs; the material itself was cDNA or gDNA.

Losses at the gene ends were 3 bases for V and 3 bases for J; bases not matched to a gene: 5. The germline V gene has CDR1 KGHDR and CDR2 SFDVKD. The CDR3 consists of 16 residues. In the original workflow: The assay estimated nucleated cells by amplifying reference gene primers. The data were produced by immunoSEQ multiplex PCR, yet TCRdb's version contains in-frame clones alone and is incomplete. V, J and clone size are those of that table, while D and trimming were read from the DNA. This table has roughly 190,000 clones, 75% to 90% appearing once. This clone was observed a few times. Sequencing was performed on peripheral blood. This TCR came from a woman aged 55-69 years with acute or convalescent COVID-19. This rearrangement joins TRBV24-1 to TRBJ1-1; 11 positions match TRBD1. The CDR3 reads CATSDGTGGAYTEAFF. CDR3 coding DNA: TGTGCCACCAGTGATGGGACAGGGGGGGCCTACACTGAAGCTTTCTTT.